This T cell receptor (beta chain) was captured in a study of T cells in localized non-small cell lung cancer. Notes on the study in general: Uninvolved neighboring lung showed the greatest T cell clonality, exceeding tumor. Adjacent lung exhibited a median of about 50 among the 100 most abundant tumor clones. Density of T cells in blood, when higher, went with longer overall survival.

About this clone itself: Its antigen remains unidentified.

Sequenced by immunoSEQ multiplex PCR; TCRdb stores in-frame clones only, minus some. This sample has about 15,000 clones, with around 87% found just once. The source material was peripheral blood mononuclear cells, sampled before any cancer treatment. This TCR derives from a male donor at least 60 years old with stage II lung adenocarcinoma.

CDR3 nucleotide sequence: TGTGCCAGCAGTGAAATCGAAGGGGTTAGCACAGATACGCAGTATTTT. As protein: CASSEIEGVSTDTQYF. The rearrangement uses TRBV6-1 and TRBJ2-3, with D tentatively TRBD1 (5 bases). V shed 2 bases and J shed 0 bases, with 12 bases lying between them. From germline, CDR1 is MNHNS and CDR2 SASEGT. The CDR3 length is 16 residues.